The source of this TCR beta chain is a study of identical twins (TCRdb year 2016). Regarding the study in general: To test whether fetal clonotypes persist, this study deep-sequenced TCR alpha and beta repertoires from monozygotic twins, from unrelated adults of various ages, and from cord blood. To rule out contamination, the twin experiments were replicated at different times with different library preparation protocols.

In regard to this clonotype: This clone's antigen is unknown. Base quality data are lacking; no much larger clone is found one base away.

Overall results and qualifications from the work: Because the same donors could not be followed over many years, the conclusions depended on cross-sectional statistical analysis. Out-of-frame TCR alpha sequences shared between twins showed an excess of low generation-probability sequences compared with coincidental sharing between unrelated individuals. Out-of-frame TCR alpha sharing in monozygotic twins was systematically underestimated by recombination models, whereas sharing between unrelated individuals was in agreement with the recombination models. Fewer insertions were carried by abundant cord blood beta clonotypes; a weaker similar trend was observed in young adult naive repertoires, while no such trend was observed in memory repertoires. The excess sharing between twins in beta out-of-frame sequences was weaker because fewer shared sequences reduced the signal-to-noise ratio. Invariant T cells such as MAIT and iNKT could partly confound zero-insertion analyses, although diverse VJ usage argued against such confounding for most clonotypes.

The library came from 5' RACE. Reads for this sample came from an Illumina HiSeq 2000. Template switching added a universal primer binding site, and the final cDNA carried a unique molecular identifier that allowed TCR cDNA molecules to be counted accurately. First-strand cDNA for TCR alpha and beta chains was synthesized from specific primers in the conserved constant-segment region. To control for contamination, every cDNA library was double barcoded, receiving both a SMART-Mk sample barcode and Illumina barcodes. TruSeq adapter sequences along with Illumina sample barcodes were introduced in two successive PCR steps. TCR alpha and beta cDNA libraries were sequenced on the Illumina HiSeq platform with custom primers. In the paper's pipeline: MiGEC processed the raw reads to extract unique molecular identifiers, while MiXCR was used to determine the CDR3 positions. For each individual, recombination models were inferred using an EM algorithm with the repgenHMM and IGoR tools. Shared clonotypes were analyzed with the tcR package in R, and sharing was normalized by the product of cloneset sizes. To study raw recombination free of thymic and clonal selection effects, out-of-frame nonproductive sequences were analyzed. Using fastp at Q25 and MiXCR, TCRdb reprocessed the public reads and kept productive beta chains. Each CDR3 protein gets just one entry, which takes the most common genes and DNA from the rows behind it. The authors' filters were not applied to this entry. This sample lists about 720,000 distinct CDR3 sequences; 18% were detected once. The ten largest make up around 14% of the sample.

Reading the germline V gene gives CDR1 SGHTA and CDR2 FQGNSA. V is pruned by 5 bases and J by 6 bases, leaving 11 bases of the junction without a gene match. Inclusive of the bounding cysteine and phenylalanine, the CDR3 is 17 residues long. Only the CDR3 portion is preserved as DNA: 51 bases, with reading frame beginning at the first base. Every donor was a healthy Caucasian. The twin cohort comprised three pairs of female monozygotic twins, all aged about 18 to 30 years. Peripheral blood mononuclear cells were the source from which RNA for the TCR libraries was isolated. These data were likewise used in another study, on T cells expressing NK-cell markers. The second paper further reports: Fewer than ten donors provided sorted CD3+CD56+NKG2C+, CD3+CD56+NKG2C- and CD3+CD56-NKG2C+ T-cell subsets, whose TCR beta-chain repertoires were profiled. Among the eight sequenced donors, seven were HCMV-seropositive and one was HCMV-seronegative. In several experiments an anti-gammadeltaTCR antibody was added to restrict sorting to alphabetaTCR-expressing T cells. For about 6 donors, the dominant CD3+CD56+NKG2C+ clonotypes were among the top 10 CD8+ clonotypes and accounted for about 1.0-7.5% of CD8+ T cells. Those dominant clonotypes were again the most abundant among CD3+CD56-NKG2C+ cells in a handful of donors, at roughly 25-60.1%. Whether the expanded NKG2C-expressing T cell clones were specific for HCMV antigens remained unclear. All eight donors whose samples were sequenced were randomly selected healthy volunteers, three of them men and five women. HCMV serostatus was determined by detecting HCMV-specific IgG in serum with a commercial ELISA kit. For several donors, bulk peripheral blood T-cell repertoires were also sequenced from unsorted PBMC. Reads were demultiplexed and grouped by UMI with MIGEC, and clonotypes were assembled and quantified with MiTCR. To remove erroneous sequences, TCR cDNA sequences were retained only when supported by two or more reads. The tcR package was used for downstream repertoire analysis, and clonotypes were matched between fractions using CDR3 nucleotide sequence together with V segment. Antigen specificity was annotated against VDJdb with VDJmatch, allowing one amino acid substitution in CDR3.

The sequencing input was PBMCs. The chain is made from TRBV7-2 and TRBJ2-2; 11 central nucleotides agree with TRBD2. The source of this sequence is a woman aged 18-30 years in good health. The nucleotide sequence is TGTGCCAGCAGCGCCCGGACTAGCGGGTGGGGGGCCGGGGAGCTGTTTTTT. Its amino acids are CASSARTSGWGAGELFF.